The 5 T cell receptor beta chains below were found in one sample sequenced in a study of beta chain features in type 1 diabetes. Investigators reverse transcribed all isolated RNA, so they sequenced expressed TCRB transcripts. The method was immunoSEQ multiplex PCR; TCRdb's version includes in-frame clones alone and lacks a portion of them. Of 200,000 to 250,000 clones in the sample, 68% were seen once. The sequenced sample consisted of naive CD4+ T cells from blood. These receptors all come from a man under 40 in good health.

J is TRBJ1-1 and V is TRBV30; D remains unclear. V was clipped by 8 bases and J by 4 bases, with 23 bases between them. The length of the CDR3 is 15 residues. From germline, CDR1 is GTSNPN and CDR2 SVGIG (reference sequence). The CDR3 bases are TGTGCCCCGCGGAGCGAGAAGTTTTTGGGCACTGAAGCTTTCTTT. Protein sequence: CAPRSEKFLGTEAFF. The entire variable domain, with the rest obtained from reference TRBV30 and TRBJ1-1, is as follows: SQTIHQWPATLVQPVGSPLSLECTVEGTSNPNLYWYRQAAGRGLQLLFYSVGIGQISSEVPQNLSASRPQDRQFILSSKKLLLSDSGFYLCAPRSEKFLGTEAFFGQGTRLTVV.

The chain recombines TRBV30 with TRBJ2-3, with D maybe TRBD1 (6 bases). V was trimmed by 2 bases and J by 8 bases, leaving 20 bases between them. Germline V CDR1 and CDR2: GTSNPN, SVGIG (reference sequence). The CDR3 loop spans 15 amino acids. The CDR3 here is CAWSSSGHNRGTQYF. In DNA, the CDR3 is TGTGCCTGGAGTTCGTCGGGACACAATAGAGGTACGCAGTATTTT.

This chain links TRBV27 with TRBJ2-1; 13 bases align to TRBD2. Germline lookup yields CDR1 MNHEY and CDR2 SMNVEV (reference sequence). Unmatched junction bases numbered 9, after V lost 4 bases and J lost 0 bases. There are 19 residues in the CDR3. The CDR3 spells CASSSLPGLAGSSYNEQFF. CDR3 bases: TGTGCCAGCAGTTCACTTCCGGGACTAGCGGGGAGCTCCTACAATGAGCAGTTCTTC.

CDR3 sequence (DNA): TGTGCCCAAAGCGGGAGTACAGATACGCAGTATTTT. Translated: CAQSGSTDTQYF. The rearrangement joins TRBV30 to TRBJ2-3, with 8 bases identical to TRBD2. Germline V CDR1 and CDR2: GTSNPN, SVGIG (reference sequence). CDR3 size: 12 residues. Germline trimming cut 8 bases from V and 3 bases from J; bases unmatched to any gene: 4.

The chain uses TRBV29-1 and TRBJ2-7; D not certain. Trimming stripped 6 bases from V and 1 base from J, with 10 bases between. In germline, CDR1 is SQVTM, CDR2 ANQGSEA. The CDR3 is made up of 12 amino acids. CDR3 DNA: TGCAGCGTGGAACTACGGTCCTACGAGCAGTACTTC. Protein product: CSVELRSYEQYF.